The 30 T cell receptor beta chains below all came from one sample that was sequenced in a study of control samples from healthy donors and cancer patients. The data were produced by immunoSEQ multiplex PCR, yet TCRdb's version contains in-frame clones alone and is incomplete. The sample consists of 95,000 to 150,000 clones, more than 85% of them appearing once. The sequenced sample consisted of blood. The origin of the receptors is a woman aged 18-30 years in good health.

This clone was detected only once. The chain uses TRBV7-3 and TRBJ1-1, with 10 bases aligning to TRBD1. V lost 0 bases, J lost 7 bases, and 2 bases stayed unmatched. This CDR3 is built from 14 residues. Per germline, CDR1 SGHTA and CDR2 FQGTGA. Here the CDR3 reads CASSLTGTGDEAFF. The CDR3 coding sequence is TGTGCCAGCAGCTTAACCGGGACAGGGGATGAAGCTTTCTTT.

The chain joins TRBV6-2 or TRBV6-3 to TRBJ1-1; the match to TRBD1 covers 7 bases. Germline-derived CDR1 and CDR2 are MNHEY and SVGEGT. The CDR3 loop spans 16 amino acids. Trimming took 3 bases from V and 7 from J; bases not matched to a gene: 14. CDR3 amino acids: CASSYGTHRGAVEAFF. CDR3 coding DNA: TGTGCCAGCAGTTATGGGACCCACAGGGGAGCGGTTGAAGCTTTCTTT.

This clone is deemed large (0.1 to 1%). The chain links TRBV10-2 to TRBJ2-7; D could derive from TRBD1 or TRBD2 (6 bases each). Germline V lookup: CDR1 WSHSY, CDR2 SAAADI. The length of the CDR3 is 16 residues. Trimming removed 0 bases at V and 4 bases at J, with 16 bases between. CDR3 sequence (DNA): TGCGCCAGCAGTGAGTCAGGAGGGGGGATATCTTACGAGCAGTACTTC. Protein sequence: CASSESGGGISYEQYF.

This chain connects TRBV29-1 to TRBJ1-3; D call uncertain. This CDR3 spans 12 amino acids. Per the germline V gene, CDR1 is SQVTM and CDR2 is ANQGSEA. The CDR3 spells CSVLSSGNTIYF. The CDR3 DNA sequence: TGCAGTGTATTATCCTCTGGAAACACCATATATTTT.

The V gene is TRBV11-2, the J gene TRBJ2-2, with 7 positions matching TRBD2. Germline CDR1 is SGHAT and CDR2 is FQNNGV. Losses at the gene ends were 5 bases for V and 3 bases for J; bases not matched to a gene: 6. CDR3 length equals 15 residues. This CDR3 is CASSVNSGYTGELFF. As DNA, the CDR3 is TGTGCCAGCAGCGTAAATAGCGGGTACACCGGGGAGCTGTTTTTT.

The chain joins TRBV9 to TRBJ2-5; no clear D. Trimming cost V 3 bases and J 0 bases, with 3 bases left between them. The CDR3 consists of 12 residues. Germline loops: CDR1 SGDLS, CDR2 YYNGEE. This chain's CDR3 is CASSADQETQYF. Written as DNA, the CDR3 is TGTGCCAGCAGCGCCGACCAAGAGACCCAGTACTTC.

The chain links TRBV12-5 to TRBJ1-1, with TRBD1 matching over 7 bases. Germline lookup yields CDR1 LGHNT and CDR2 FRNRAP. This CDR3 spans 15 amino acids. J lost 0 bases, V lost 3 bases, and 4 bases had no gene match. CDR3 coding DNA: TGTGCTAGTGGTTTAGGGGGCTCCATGAACACTGAAGCTTTCTTT. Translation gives CASGLGGSMNTEAFF.

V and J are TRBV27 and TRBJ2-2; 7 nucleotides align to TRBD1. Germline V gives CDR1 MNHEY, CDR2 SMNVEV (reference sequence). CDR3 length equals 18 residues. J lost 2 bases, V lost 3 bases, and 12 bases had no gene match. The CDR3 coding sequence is TGTGCCAGCAGTTTGGATTTCGGGCAGGGGGTAAACACCGGGGAGCTGTTTTTT. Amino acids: CASSLDFGQGVNTGELFF.

In DNA form, the CDR3 reads TGTGCCAGCAGTGACCAAGATACAGATACGCAGTATTTT. Protein sequence: CASSDQDTDTQYF. The V and J genes are TRBV6-4 and TRBJ2-3; D gene uncertain. The CDR3 loop spans 13 amino acids. V was clipped by 2 bases and J by 3 bases, with 6 bases between them. Germline-derived CDR1 and CDR2 are MRHNA and SNTAGT.

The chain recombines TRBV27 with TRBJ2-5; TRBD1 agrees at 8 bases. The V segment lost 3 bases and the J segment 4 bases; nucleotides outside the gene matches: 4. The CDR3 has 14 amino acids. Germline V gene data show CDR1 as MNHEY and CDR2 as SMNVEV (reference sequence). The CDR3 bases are TGTGCCAGCAGTTTCGGACAGGGTGGAGAGACCCAGTACTTC. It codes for CASSFGQGGETQYF.

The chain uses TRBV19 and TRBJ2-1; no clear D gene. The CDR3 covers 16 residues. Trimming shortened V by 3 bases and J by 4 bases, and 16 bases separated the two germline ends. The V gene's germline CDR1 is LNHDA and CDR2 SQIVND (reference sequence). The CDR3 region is CASSIQDGRIYNEQFF. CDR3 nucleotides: TGTGCCAGTAGTATCCAAGACGGGCGTATTTACAATGAGCAGTTCTTC.

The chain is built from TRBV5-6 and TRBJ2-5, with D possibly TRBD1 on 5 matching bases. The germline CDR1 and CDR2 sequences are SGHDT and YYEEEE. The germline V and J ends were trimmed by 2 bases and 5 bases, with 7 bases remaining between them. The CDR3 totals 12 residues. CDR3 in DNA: TGTGCCAGCAGCTTCAACAGGGAGACCCAGTACTTC. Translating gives CASSFNRETQYF.

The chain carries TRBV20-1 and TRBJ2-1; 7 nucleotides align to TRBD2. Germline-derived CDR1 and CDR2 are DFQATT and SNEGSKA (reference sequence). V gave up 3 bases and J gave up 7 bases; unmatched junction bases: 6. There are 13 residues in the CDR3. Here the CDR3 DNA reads TGCAGTGCTAGTCGGACTAGTAATAATGAGCAGTTCTTC. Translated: CSASRTSNNEQFF.

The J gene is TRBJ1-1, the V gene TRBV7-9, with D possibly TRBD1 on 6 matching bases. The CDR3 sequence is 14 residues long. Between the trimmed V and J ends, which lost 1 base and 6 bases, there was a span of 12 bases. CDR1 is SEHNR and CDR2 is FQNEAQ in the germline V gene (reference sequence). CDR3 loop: CASSLGQADSEAFF. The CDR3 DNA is TGTGCCAGCAGCTTAGGACAGGCCGACTCTGAAGCTTTCTTT. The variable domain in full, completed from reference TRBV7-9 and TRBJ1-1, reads DTGVSQNPRHKITKRGQNVTFRCDPISEHNRLYWYRQTLGQGPEFLTYFQNEAQLEKSRLLSDRFSAERPKGSFSTLEIQRTEQGDSAMYLCASSLGQADSEAFFGQGTRLTVV.

CDR3 amino acids: CASSMDRGVAFF. In nucleotides, the CDR3 is TGTGCCAGCAGCATGGACAGGGGTGTAGCTTTCTTT. The genes are TRBV7-2 and TRBJ1-1, with 9 bases aligning to TRBD1. V trimming: 5 bases; J trimming: 10 bases; junction bases outside the gene matches: 5. Germline V gene lookup returns CDR1 SGHTA and CDR2 FQGNSA. The CDR3 is 12 amino acids.

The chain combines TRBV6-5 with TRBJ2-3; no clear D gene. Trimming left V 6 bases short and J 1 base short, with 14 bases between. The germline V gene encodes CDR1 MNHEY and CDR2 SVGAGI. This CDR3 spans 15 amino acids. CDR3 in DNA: TGTGCCAGCAGCGCGAACGTGATTCGCACAGATACGCAGTATTTT. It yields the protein CASSANVIRTDTQYF.

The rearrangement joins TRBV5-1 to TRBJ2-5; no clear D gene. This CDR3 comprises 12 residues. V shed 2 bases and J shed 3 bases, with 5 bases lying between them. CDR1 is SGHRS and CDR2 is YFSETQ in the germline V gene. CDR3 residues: CASSFSEETQYF. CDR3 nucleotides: TGCGCCAGCAGCTTTTCCGAAGAGACCCAGTACTTC.

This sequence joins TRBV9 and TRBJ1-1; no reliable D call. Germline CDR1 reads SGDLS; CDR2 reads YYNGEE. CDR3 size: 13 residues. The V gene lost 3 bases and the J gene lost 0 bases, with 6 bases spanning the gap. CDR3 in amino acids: CASSEYVNTEAFF. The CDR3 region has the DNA TGTGCCAGCAGCGAATATGTGAACACTGAAGCTTTCTTT.

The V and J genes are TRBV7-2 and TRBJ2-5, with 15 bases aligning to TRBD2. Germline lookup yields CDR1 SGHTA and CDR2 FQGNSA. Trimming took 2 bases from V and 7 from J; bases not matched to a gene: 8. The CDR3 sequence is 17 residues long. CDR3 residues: CASSLTGLAGGIRTQYF. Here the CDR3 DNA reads TGTGCCAGCAGCTTAACGGGACTAGCGGGGGGAATCCGGACCCAGTACTTC.

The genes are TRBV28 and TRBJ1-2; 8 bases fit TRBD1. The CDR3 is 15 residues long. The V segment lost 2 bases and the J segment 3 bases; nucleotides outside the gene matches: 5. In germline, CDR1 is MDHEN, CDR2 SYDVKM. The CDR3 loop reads CASSLGAGGYYGYTF. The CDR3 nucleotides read TGTGCCAGCAGTTTAGGAGCAGGGGGCTACTATGGCTACACCTTC.

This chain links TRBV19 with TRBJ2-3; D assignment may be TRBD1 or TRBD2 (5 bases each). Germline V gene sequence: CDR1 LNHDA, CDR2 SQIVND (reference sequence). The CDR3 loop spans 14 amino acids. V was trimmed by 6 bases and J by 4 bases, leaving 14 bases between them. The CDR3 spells CASRLTRGADTQYF. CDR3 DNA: TGTGCCAGTAGACTGACGAGGGGCGCAGATACGCAGTATTTT.

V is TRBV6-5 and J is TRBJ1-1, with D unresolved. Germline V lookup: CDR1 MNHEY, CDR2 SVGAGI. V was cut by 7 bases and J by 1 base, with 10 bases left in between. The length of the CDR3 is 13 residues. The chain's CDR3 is CASTPQENTEAFF. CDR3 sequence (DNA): TGTGCCAGCACCCCCCAGGAGAACACTGAAGCTTTCTTT.

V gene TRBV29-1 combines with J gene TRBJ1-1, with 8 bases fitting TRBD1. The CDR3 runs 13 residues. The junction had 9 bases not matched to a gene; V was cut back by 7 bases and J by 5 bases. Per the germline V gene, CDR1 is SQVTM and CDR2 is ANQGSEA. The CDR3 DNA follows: TGCAGCGCCAGCAGGGGGCGGGCTACTGAAGCTTTCTTT. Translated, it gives CSASRGRATEAFF.

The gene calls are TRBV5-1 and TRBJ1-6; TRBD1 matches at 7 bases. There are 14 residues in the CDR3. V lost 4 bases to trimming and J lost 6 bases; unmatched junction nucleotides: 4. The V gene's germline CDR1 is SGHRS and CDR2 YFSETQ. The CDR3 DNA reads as TGCGCCAGCAGCACGGGACAGCTTAATTCACCCCTCCACTTT. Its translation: CASSTGQLNSPLHF. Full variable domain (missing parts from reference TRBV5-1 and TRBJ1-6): KAGVTQTPRYLIKTRGQQVTLSCSPISGHRSVSWYQQTPGQGLQFLFEYFSETQRNKGNFPGRFSGRQFSNSRSEMNVSTLELGDSALYLCASSTGQLNSPLHFGNGTRLTVT.

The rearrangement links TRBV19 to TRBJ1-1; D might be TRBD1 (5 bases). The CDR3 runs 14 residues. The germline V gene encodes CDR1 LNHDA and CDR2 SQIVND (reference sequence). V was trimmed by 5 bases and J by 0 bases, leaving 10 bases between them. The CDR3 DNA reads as TGTGCCAGTAGTGTTCGACAGATGAACACTGAAGCTTTCTTT. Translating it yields CASSVRQMNTEAFF.

CDR3 in amino acids: CASSLASQGARRETQYF. The DNA for the CDR3 is TGTGCCAGCAGCTTAGCGTCACAGGGGGCAAGGAGGGAGACCCAGTACTTC. The V gene is TRBV7-9, the J gene TRBJ2-5; 9 positions match TRBD1. This CDR3 region has 17 residues. Germline CDR1 is SEHNR and CDR2 is FQNEAQ (reference sequence). Unmatched junction bases numbered 10, after V lost 0 bases and J lost 5 bases. The complete variable domain, with remaining parts taken from reference TRBV7-9 and TRBJ2-5, reads DTGVSQNPRHKITKRGQNVTFRCDPISEHNRLYWYRQTLGQGPEFLTYFQNEAQLEKSRLLSDRFSAERPKGSFSTLEIQRTEQGDSAMYLCASSLASQGARRETQYFGPGTRLLVL.

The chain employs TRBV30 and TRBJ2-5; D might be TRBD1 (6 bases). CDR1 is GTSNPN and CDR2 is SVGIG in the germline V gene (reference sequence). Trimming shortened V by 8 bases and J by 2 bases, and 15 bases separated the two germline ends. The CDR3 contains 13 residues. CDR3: CALVLGGQETQYF. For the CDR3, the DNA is TGTGCCCTCGTTCTAGGGGGACAAGAGACCCAGTACTTC.

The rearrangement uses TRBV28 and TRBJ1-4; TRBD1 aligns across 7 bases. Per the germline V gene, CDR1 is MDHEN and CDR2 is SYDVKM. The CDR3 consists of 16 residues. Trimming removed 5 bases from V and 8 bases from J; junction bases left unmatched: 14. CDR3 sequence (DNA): TGTGCCAGCAGTCCCTTGCCGGGACAGACGATAGAAAAACTGTTTTTT. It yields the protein CASSPLPGQTIEKLFF.

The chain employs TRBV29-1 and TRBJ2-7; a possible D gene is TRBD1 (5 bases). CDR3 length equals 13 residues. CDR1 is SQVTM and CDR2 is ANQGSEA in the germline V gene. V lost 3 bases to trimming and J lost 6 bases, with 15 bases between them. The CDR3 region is CSVEGRAPGEQYF. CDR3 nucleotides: TGCAGCGTTGAGGGCAGGGCGCCGGGCGAGCAGTACTTC.

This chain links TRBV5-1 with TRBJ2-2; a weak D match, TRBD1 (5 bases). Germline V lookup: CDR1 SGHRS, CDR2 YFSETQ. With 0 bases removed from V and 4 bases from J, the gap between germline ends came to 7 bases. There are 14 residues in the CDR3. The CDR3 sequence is CASSLDRFTGELFF. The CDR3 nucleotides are TGCGCCAGCAGCTTGGACAGGTTCACCGGGGAGCTGTTTTTT.